The 12 T cell receptor beta chains given below trace back to one sample, sequenced in a study of cytomegalovirus exposure and HLA in healthy donors. A multiplex PCR was run with 60 Vbeta primers and 13 Jbeta primers. Repertoires were generated with immunoSEQ multiplex PCR, while TCRdb's copy carries only in-frame clones and drops some. The repertoire includes some 170,000 clones, roughly 80% of them detected once, and approximately 7% sits in the top ten. The sample consisted of PBMCs. These receptors all stem from a woman in her 30s in good health and CMV-seropositive.

This clone was recorded once. The chain joins TRBV18 to TRBJ1-1; no definite D call. Germline V gene sequence: CDR1 KGHSH, CDR2 LQKENI. Trimming stripped 3 bases from V and 0 bases from J, with 8 bases between. The CDR3 is 14 amino acids. This CDR3 reads CASSPLPVNTEAFF. The CDR3 nucleotides read TGTGCCAGCTCACCGCTTCCAGTGAACACTGAAGCTTTCTTT.

The chain uses TRBV6-6 and TRBJ1-1; 7 positions match TRBD1. The V gene's germline CDR1 is MNHNY and CDR2 SVGAGI (reference sequence). CDR3 size: 16 residues. J gave up 0 bases and V 3 bases, and 7 bases lay outside the gene matches. The CDR3 coding sequence is TGTGCCAGCAGTTATACGACAGGGACCATGAACACTGAAGCTTTCTTT. As protein: CASSYTTGTMNTEAFF.

J is TRBJ2-2 and V is TRBV5-1; 8 bases match TRBD1. The junction had 6 bases not matched to a gene; V was cut back by 0 bases and J by 5 bases. This CDR3 is built from 16 residues. Germline V lookup: CDR1 SGHRS, CDR2 YFSETQ. The CDR3 DNA reads as TGCGCCAGCAGCTTGGTCGGACAGGGAAATACCGGGGAGCTGTTTTTT. This codes for CASSLVGQGNTGELFF.

V usage is TRBV29-1 and J usage is TRBJ1-2; 12 bases map to TRBD1. Germline CDR1 is SQVTM and CDR2 is ANQGSEA. The V and J ends lost 4 bases and 0 bases, in that order; junction bases with no gene match: 12. The CDR3 has 18 residues. Written as DNA, the CDR3 is TGCAGCGTTGTGAGCGATCCGGGACAGGGGGCGACTAACTATGGCTACACCTTC. It yields the protein CSVVSDPGQGATNYGYTF.

On this clone: The sample holds other DNA sequences that translate to the same CDR3. This chain connects TRBV2 to TRBJ1-6; 7 nucleotides align to TRBD1. Trimming removed 6 bases from V and 8 bases from J; junction bases left unmatched: 10. CDR1 is SNHLY, CDR2 FYNNEI, per germline. CDR3 length: 15 residues. CDR3 in amino acids: CASRPTGTAHSPLHF. The CDR3 DNA reads as TGTGCCAGCAGGCCTACCGGGACAGCTCATTCACCCCTCCACTTT.

This chain links TRBV28 with TRBJ1-2; a possible D gene is TRBD1 (6 bases). The V end was cut by 10 bases, the J end by 2 bases, with 11 bases between. Germline values: CDR1 MDHEN, CDR2 SYDVKM. The CDR3 is 12 amino acids. The CDR3 DNA sequence: TGTGCCAACGGGGGGCCCAACTATGGCTACACCTTC. It specifies CANGGPNYGYTF.

The CDR3 bases are TGTGCCAGCAGTGAAGCCACAGGGATAACTGAAGCTTTCTTT. As protein: CASSEATGITEAFF. V is TRBV6-1 and J is TRBJ1-1; D is perhaps TRBD1 (6 bases). Trimming stripped 0 bases from V and 5 bases from J, with 10 bases between. CDR3 length: 14 residues. Germline loops: CDR1 MNHNS, CDR2 SASEGT.

The rearrangement joins TRBV7-8 to TRBJ1-5; no definite D call. Germline CDR1 SGHVS, CDR2 FQNEAQ. The CDR3 totals 15 residues. V was cut by 5 bases and J by 2 bases, with 13 bases left in between. The CDR3 protein is CASSQKRVGNQPQHF. In nucleotides, the CDR3 is TGTGCCAGCAGCCAAAAACGGGTTGGCAATCAGCCCCAGCATTTT.

The chain couples TRBV7-2 to TRBJ1-2, with D unclear. This CDR3 is built from 14 residues. Per the germline V gene, CDR1 is SGHTA and CDR2 is FQGNSA. V dropped 3 bases and J dropped 4 bases, with 12 bases sitting between them. CDR3 sequence (DNA): TGTGCCAGCAGCTTGATGAGGGCACCCTATGGCTACACCTTC. Residues: CASSLMRAPYGYTF.

This clone has only a few counts. This rearrangement joins TRBV10-3 to TRBJ2-3, with 7 bases lining up with TRBD1. CDR3 size: 13 residues. The ends lost 8 bases at V and 5 bases at J; junction bases unmatched: 7. CDR1 is ENHRY, CDR2 SYGVKD, per germline. CDR3 DNA sequence: TGTGCCATCGGGGGACAGCAGTTAGATACGCAGTATTTT. Residues: CAIGGQQLDTQYF.

The gene calls are TRBV5-5 and TRBJ1-2; no clear D gene. This CDR3 contains 13 residues. Germline V CDR1 and CDR2: SGHKS, YYEKEE (reference sequence). V gave up 3 bases and J gave up 0 bases, with 6 bases separating them. Here the CDR3 reads CASSSGTNYGYTF. The CDR3 nucleotides are TGTGCCAGCAGCTCGGGAACTAACTATGGCTACACCTTC.

The gene calls are TRBV5-1 and TRBJ2-5; 8 nucleotides match TRBD1. After removal of 4 bases from V and 4 bases from J, the junction contained 9 bases not matched to a gene. From germline, CDR1 is SGHRS and CDR2 YFSETQ. The CDR3 loop spans 15 amino acids. The CDR3 loop is CASSRRQGTGETQYF. CDR3 DNA: TGCGCCAGCAGCCGTCGACAGGGGACAGGAGAGACCCAGTACTTC.